Sequencing of this TCR beta chain was carried out in a study of cytomegalovirus exposure and HLA in healthy donors. Trimming removed 2 bases from V and 9 bases from J; junction bases left unmatched: 8. This CDR3 comprises 14 residues. Germline V gene lookup returns CDR1 SGHTA and CDR2 FQGNSA. The PCR made use of 60 Vbeta and 13 Jbeta primers. The repertoire was sequenced with immunoSEQ multiplex PCR; TCRdb's copy has only in-frame clones and lacks some. The sample contains about 160,000 clones, 60% to 85% of which appear only once. The genes are TRBV7-2 and TRBJ1-1, with 8 bases identical to TRBD1. The sample taken for sequencing was PBMCs. The clonotype comes from a man aged 45-60 years in good health and CMV-seropositive. Here the CDR3 reads CASSLQDRALQAFF. The CDR3 DNA sequence: TGTGCCAGCAGCTTACAGGACAGGGCCCTTCAAGCTTTCTTT.